The 11 T cell receptor beta chains reported below all come from one sample, sequenced in a study of OX40 agonist ivuxolimab in advanced cancers. Some clones are missing from TCRdb's copy, which holds only in-frame ones; the method was immunoSEQ multiplex PCR. Of more than 95,000 clones in the sample, around 90% are singletons; the top ten hold 0.79%. Sequenced material: CD4+ or CD8+ T cells sorted from blood, taken in a trial of the OX40 agonist ivuxolimab. The origin of the receptors is an adult with an advanced solid tumor such as melanoma, head and neck, liver or kidney cancer.

This chain connects TRBV6-5 to TRBJ1-2; TRBD1 might be the D (5 bases). The germline gives CDR1 MNHEY, CDR2 SVGAGI. This CDR3 has 15 residues. V was shortened by 7 bases and J by 4 bases, with 19 bases between the two germline ends. CDR3 DNA: TGTGCCAGCAAACCCGGGACGGAGGCCTTCTATGGCTACACCTTC. Translation gives CASKPGTEAFYGYTF.

The chain uses TRBV10-3 and TRBJ2-6, with TRBD1 as a possible D gene (5 bases). The V end was cut by 10 bases, the J end by 0 bases, with 10 bases between. CDR1 and CDR2 from the germline V gene are ENHRY and SYGVKD. This CDR3 contains 14 residues. The CDR3 coding sequence is TGTGCCACATCCGACAGCTCTGGGGCCAACGTCCTGACTTTC. Translating gives CATSDSSGANVLTF.

Details on this clone: Other DNA sequences in this specimen translate into the identical CDR3. CDR3 coding DNA: TGTGCCTGGAGTGTAGGTTCTGGAAACACCATATATTTT. Translated, it gives CAWSVGSGNTIYF. This sequence joins TRBV30 and TRBJ1-3, with D unresolved. This CDR3 is built from 13 residues. With 0 bases removed from V and 1 base from J, the gap between germline ends came to 4 bases. The germline V gene encodes CDR1 GTSNPN and CDR2 SVGIG (reference sequence).

This clone was seen a handful of times. The chain recombines TRBV9 with TRBJ1-6; D call uncertain. Germline values: CDR1 SGDLS, CDR2 YYNGEE. The length of the CDR3 is 14 residues. Trimming removed 1 base from V and 7 bases from J, with 9 bases in between. The CDR3 loop reads CASSVYRSNSPLHF. The CDR3 DNA sequence: TGTGCCAGCAGCGTATACCGGTCAAATTCACCCCTCCACTTT.

About this clone: Other DNA sequences from this sample encode an identical CDR3 as well. The J gene is TRBJ1-5, the V gene TRBV28; the D gene is possibly TRBD1 (6 bases). V was shortened by 6 bases and J by 6 bases, with 9 bases between the two germline ends. The CDR3 covers 12 residues. The germline gives CDR1 MDHEN, CDR2 SYDVKM. The CDR3 region is CASRQGSQPQHF. DNA of the CDR3: TGTGCCAGCAGACAGGGTAGTCAGCCCCAGCATTTT.

This chain links TRBV19 with TRBJ1-2; TRBD1 matches 10 bases. The germline V gene encodes CDR1 LNHDA and CDR2 SQIVND (reference sequence). V shed 9 bases and J 8 bases; nucleotides not matched to a gene: 6. There are 12 residues in the CDR3. DNA for the CDR3: TGTGCCAGCATTGGGACAGGGGACGGCTACACCTTC. Its translation: CASIGTGDGYTF.

V gene TRBV30 combines with J gene TRBJ2-5; 7 positions agree with TRBD1. The CDR3 totals 13 residues. With V trimmed by 4 bases and J by 1 base, 3 bases remained unmatched. Germline loops: CDR1 GTSNPN, CDR2 SVGIG (reference sequence). The CDR3 sequence: CAWNRDSQETQYF. CDR3 bases: TGTGCCTGGAATCGGGACAGCCAAGAGACCCAGTACTTC.

This chain links TRBV7-2 with TRBJ2-2; tentatively, D is TRBD2 (6 bases). The CDR3 runs to 15 residues. The ends were cut back, 5 bases at V and 2 bases at J, with 12 bases in the middle. Germline values: CDR1 SGHTA, CDR2 FQGNSA. The DNA for the CDR3 is TGTGCCAGCAGCCCGGGGGTTGTCAACACCGGGGAGCTGTTTTTT. Its protein product is CASSPGVVNTGELFF.

The rearrangement joins TRBV30 to TRBJ1-1, with D possibly being TRBD1 (5 bases). V lost 1 base and J 8 bases, leaving 14 bases between the germline ends. CDR1 and CDR2 (germline): GTSNPN, SVGIG (reference sequence). The CDR3 covers 13 residues. For the CDR3, the DNA is TGTGCCTGGAGTGCCATACAGGAAGAGGAAGCTTTCTTT. Translating it yields CAWSAIQEEEAFF.

This chain links TRBV28 with TRBJ1-1; 10 bases are shared with TRBD1. The CDR3 consists of 14 residues. Germline lookup yields CDR1 MDHEN and CDR2 SYDVKM. The CDR3 spells CLTGQGGLVTEAFF. The CDR3 DNA follows: TGTTTAACAGGACAGGGGGGATTGGTAACTGAAGCTTTCTTT.

This rearrangement joins TRBV6-5 to TRBJ2-3, with 11 bases fitting TRBD2. Germline assignment: CDR1 MNHEY and CDR2 SVGAGI. The trim removed 3 bases at V and 2 bases at J, leaving 1 base unmatched. CDR3 length: 15 amino acids. The DNA of the CDR3 is TGTGCCAGCAGTTATAGCGGGGGGGCCACAGATACGCAGTATTTT. It specifies CASSYSGGATDTQYF.